The present T cell receptor (beta chain) was sequenced within a study of identical twins' blood T cells. In the study overall: Some 52 million reads came from about twelve libraries, six alpha, six beta. General observations from the study: Twins reportedly had markedly more similar V usage than unrelated donors, even among out-of-frame TCRbeta clonotypes.

Each TCR cDNA library carried sample-specific barcodes on both ends. TCRdb re-called the 5' RACE reads through MiXCR, storing one row per CDR3 protein. The table has fewer than 450,000 distinct CDR3 sequences, roughly 31% seen once. Concerning this clonotype: Its specificity is unknown.

Germline lookup yields CDR1 LNHDA and CDR2 SQIVND (reference sequence). The CDR3 is made up of 13 amino acids. Trimming at V came to 10 bases and at J to 3 bases, leaving 8 bases not matched to a gene. The chain couples TRBV19 to TRBJ2-7; 8 bases are shared with TRBD2. The sequenced sample was PBMCs. This clonotype was obtained from a woman between 18 and 50 years old in good health. The CDR3 bases are TGTGCCACCTCACTAGCGGCGTTCTACGAGCAGTACTTC. It encodes CATSLAAFYEQYF.